The clone carrying this TCR beta chain was recorded once. The V gene end was trimmed by 3 bases and the J gene end by 0 bases; junction bases not matched to a gene: 8. The CDR3 has 17 amino acids. Looked up from germline, CDR1 is LGHNA and CDR2 is YNFKEQ. Generated by immunoSEQ multiplex PCR, the TCRdb table keeps only in-frame clones and is missing some. The repertoire consists of tens of thousands of clones, with roughly 80% occurring once and the leading ten covering less than 6%. These data belong to a study of blood T cell repertoires in COVID-19. The receptor was isolated from a woman in her sixties or seventies with acute or convalescent COVID-19. The source material was peripheral blood. The gene calls are TRBV4-2 and TRBJ1-3; 7 nucleotides line up with TRBD1. The CDR3, as DNA: TGTGCCAGCAGCCACCCGACAGGGAAAGGCTCTGGAAACACCATATATTTT. Amino acid sequence: CASSHPTGKGSGNTIYF.